This T cell receptor beta chain was sequenced in a study of shared clonotypes between healthy human individuals. Germline V gene lookup returns CDR1 SGHAT and CDR2 FQNNGV. The V gene lost 6 bases and the J gene lost 9 bases, with 18 bases spanning the gap. CDR3 length: 14 residues. Here immunoSEQ multiplex PCR was the method, and the copy in TCRdb shows in-frame clones only, minus some. The sample yields 650,000 to 700,000 clones, roughly 88% seen once. Findings and limits, study-wide: A handful of donors showed sharing of approximately 4.7% of naive CD4 clonotypes.

Concerning this clone itself: Its antigen is unknown.

This clonotype was sampled from a young man in good health. Some clones in this sample may be carry-over from other donors' samples. This chain connects TRBV11-2 to TRBJ1-5; D is possibly TRBD1 (5 bases). Sequencing used memory CD8+ T cells from PBMCs. Subset described: CD45RO+ cells pooled with CCR7-negative TemRA cells. The CDR3 is CASSPGTGWWPQHF. CDR3 nucleotides: TGTGCCAGCAGTCCCGGGACGGGTTGGTGGCCCCAGCATTTT.